The 13 T cell receptor beta chains listed next were all sequenced from one sample in a study of T-cell memory formation after mild COVID-19. TCRdb itself ran the 5' RACE reads through MiXCR, one entry per CDR3 protein. Of 200,000 or so distinct CDR3 sequences detected, about 16% appear once; the ten largest clones hold 2% to 3%. Source material: PBMCs or a T cell subset sorted from them (not recorded which). All receptors come from an adult woman who had mild COVID-19 (a few samples of this study predate the infection). Cell type and time point are not known.

This clonotype was seen a few times. The chain uses TRBV7-9 and TRBJ2-3, with 7 bases lining up with TRBD2. This CDR3 is built from 16 residues. Germline CDR1 is SEHNR and CDR2 is FQNEAQ (reference sequence). Trimming cost V 0 bases and J 0 bases; bases outside gene matches: 3. In DNA, the CDR3 is TGTGCCAGCAGCTTAGCGTCGGGAGGTAGCACAGATACGCAGTATTTT. This codes for CASSLASGGSTDTQYF. Variable domain in full (rest from reference TRBV7-9 and TRBJ2-3): DTGVSQNPRHKITKRGQNVTFRCDPISEHNRLYWYRQTLGQGPEFLTYFQNEAQLEKSRLLSDRFSAERPKGSFSTLEIQRTEQGDSAMYLCASSLASGGSTDTQYFGPGTRLTVL.

The chain has TRBV27 and TRBJ1-6, with a possible D match to TRBD1 (6 bases). V lost 4 bases and J lost 4, with 14 bases in between. This CDR3 is built from 16 residues. Looked up from germline, CDR1 is MNHEY and CDR2 is SMNVEV (reference sequence). CDR3 bases: TGTGCCAGCAGTTCGGGACACGGGAGTTATAATTCACCCCTCCACTTT. This codes for CASSSGHGSYNSPLHF.

The chain carries TRBV2 and TRBJ1-5; 10 nucleotides line up with TRBD1. V lost 6 bases and J lost 4; bases outside the gene matches: 6. The CDR3 has 15 amino acids. Germline lookup yields CDR1 SNHLY and CDR2 FYNNEI. DNA for the CDR3: TGTGCCAGCAGCCTGCGGACAGGGGGGAATCAGCCCCAGCATTTT. Amino acids: CASSLRTGGNQPQHF.

This chain joins TRBV18 and TRBJ2-7; 8 nucleotides line up with TRBD1. CDR3 length: 16 residues. Unmatched junction bases numbered 8, after V lost 0 bases and J lost 4 bases. CDR1 and CDR2 from the germline V gene are KGHSH and LQKENI. The CDR3 region has the DNA TGTGCCAGCTCACCACCGAGGACAGGGCCCACATACGAGCAGTACTTC. Its translation: CASSPPRTGPTYEQYF. The full variable domain, completed using reference TRBV18 and TRBJ2-7, is NAGVMQNPRHLVRRRGQEARLRCSPMKGHSHVYWYRQLPEEGLKFMVYLQKENIIDESGMPKERFSAEFPKEGPSILRIQQVVRGDSAAYFCASSPPRTGPTYEQYFGPGTRLTVT.

This clonotype was seen only a few times. This chain uses TRBV9 with TRBJ1-6; D not certain. The CDR3 runs to 14 residues. V shed 2 bases and J shed 7 bases, with 10 bases lying between them. The germline V gene has CDR1 SGDLS and CDR2 YYNGEE. CDR3 in amino acids: CASSVPQSNSPLHF. For the CDR3, the DNA is TGTGCCAGCAGCGTTCCCCAGTCAAATTCACCCCTCCACTTT.

The chain carries TRBV7-2 and TRBJ2-3, with 10 bases aligning to TRBD2. The germline V gene has CDR1 SGHTA and CDR2 FQGNSA. CDR3 length: 16 residues. V gave up 3 bases and J gave up 4 bases; unmatched junction bases: 7. CDR3 region: CASSFQPAGGADTQYF. CDR3 bases: TGTGCCAGCAGCTTTCAGCCAGCGGGGGGGGCAGATACGCAGTATTTT.

The chain combines TRBV4-1 with TRBJ2-4; D gene unclear. The germline V gene has CDR1 MGHRA and CDR2 YSYEKL. Trimming removed 0 bases from V and 5 bases from J, with 5 bases in between. The CDR3 consists of 13 residues. The CDR3 here is CASSQDVQNIQYF. The DNA of the CDR3 is TGCGCCAGCAGCCAAGATGTTCAAAACATTCAGTACTTC.

The J gene is TRBJ2-3, the V gene TRBV4-3; 7 nucleotides line up with TRBD1. The ends lost 3 bases at V and 5 bases at J; junction bases unmatched: 5. The germline CDR1 and CDR2 sequences are LGHNA and YSLEER. The CDR3 extends over 14 amino acids. As DNA, the CDR3 is TGCGCCAGCAGCCATGGGACAGTAGAAGATACGCAGTATTTT. Translated, it gives CASSHGTVEDTQYF.

The chain joins TRBV10-3 to TRBJ2-5; D ambiguous. With 2 bases removed from V and 4 bases from J, the gap between germline ends came to 5 bases. This CDR3 has 12 amino acids. In germline, CDR1 is ENHRY, CDR2 SYGVKD. The CDR3 sequence is CAISEARETQYF. CDR3 bases: TGTGCCATCAGTGAGGCGAGAGAGACCCAGTACTTC.

This clonotype was seen more than once but under ten times. This sequence joins TRBV20-1 and TRBJ2-1; no firm D call. Trimming cost V 3 bases and J 5 bases, with 17 bases left between them. CDR3 length: 15 residues. The germline gives CDR1 DFQATT, CDR2 SNEGSKA (reference sequence). In DNA form, the CDR3 reads TGCAGTGCTAGGGATAGGAGCCTCCCCCACAATGAGCAGTTCTTC. This sequence encodes CSARDRSLPHNEQFF.

The chain is built from TRBV20-1 and TRBJ2-2; D call uncertain. V was clipped by 1 base and J by 0 bases, with 6 bases between them. The CDR3 has 14 amino acids. Germline-derived CDR1 and CDR2 are DFQATT and SNEGSKA (reference sequence). CDR3 DNA: TGCAGTGCTAGAGCCCTATCGAACACCGGGGAGCTGTTTTTT. Translation: CSARALSNTGELFF.

This clonotype was detected many times. This CDR3 is CATSPGTGYPQGDTQYF. In nucleotides, the CDR3 is TGTGCCACCAGCCCCGGGACAGGATATCCCCAAGGAGATACGCAGTATTTT. The V and J genes are TRBV24-1 and TRBJ2-3; 8 positions agree with TRBD1. Germline loops: CDR1 KGHDR, CDR2 SFDVKD. V gave up 7 bases and J gave up 5 bases; unmatched junction bases: 16. This CDR3 is built from 17 residues.

This chain joins TRBV5-1 and TRBJ2-2; D may be TRBD1 or TRBD2 (5 bases each). This CDR3 comprises 16 residues. Germline CDR1 is SGHRS and CDR2 is YFSETQ. V was shortened by 4 bases and J by 5 bases, with 18 bases between the two germline ends. The CDR3 loop is CASSPSATGGTGELFF. Here the CDR3 DNA reads TGCGCCAGCAGCCCTAGTGCTACAGGCGGGACCGGGGAGCTGTTTTTT.